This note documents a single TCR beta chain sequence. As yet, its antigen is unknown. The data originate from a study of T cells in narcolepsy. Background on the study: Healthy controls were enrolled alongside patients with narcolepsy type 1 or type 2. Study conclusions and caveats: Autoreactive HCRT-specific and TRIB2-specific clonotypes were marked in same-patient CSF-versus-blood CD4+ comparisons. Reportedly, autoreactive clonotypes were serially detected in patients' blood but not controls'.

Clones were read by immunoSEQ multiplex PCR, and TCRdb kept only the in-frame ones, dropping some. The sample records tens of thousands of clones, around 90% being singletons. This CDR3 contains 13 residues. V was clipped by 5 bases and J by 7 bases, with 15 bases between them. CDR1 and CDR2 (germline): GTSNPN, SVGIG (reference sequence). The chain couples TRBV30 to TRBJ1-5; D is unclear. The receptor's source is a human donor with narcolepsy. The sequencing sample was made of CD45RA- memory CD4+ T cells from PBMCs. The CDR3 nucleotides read TGTGCCTGGGGGTTGGATAAGAGCCAGCCCCAGCATTTT. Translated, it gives CAWGLDKSQPQHF.